A single sample gave rise to the 20 T cell receptor beta chains below, sequenced in a study of T cell responses to AZD1222 COVID-19 vaccine. Profiling relied on immunoSEQ multiplex PCR, and the TCRdb table lists in-frame clones only, not all of them. The sample lists more than 95,000 clones, roughly nine tenths seen once, with 7.5% in the top ten. Sequenced here: peripheral blood, sampled on day 0 of AZD1222 vaccination. The receptor set was obtained from an adult in good health.

The chain carries TRBV15 and TRBJ2-7; maybe TRBD2 (5 bases). Trimming stripped 0 bases from V and 6 bases from J, with 12 bases between. The CDR3 sequence is 14 residues long. Germline V lookup: CDR1 LNHNV, CDR2 YYDKDF (reference sequence). The CDR3: CATSRERALGEQYF. CDR3 nucleotide sequence: TGTGCCACCAGCAGAGAGAGGGCCCTCGGCGAGCAGTACTTC.

This chain connects TRBV4-1 to TRBJ1-2, with 9 bases matching TRBD1. V shed 5 bases and J 5 bases; nucleotides not matched to a gene: 6. The CDR3 spans 14 residues. Germline assignment: CDR1 MGHRA and CDR2 YSYEKL. The CDR3 DNA reads as TGCGCCAGCAGCGCGCCGGGACAGGGATATGGCTACACCTTC. Its protein product is CASSAPGQGYGYTF.

This chain connects TRBV13 to TRBJ1-1, with unresolved D. The germline CDR1 and CDR2 sequences are PRHDT and FYEKMQ (reference sequence). Trimming pared 5 bases from V and 0 bases from J, leaving 13 bases between. CDR3 length: 15 amino acids. The CDR3 protein is CASSPSGTMNTEAFF. The CDR3, as DNA: TGTGCCAGCAGCCCAAGTGGCACAATGAACACTGAAGCTTTCTTT.

The chain employs TRBV18 and TRBJ1-1; TRBD1 matches at 7 bases. After removal of 6 bases from V and 4 bases from J, the junction contained 20 bases not matched to a gene. The CDR3 is 18 residues long. Germline V gene data show CDR1 as KGHSH and CDR2 as LQKENI. In DNA form, the CDR3 reads TGTGCCAGCTCCCTGACTGGGACAGCCTTTAACGTGGGCACTGAAGCTTTCTTT. Its translation is CASSLTGTAFNVGTEAFF. Supplemented by reference TRBV18 and TRBJ1-1, the full variable domain reads NAGVMQNPRHLVRRRGQEARLRCSPMKGHSHVYWYRQLPEEGLKFMVYLQKENIIDESGMPKERFSAEFPKEGPSILRIQQVVRGDSAAYFCASSLTGTAFNVGTEAFFGQGTRLTVV.

The chain combines TRBV18 with TRBJ2-2; no definite D call. Germline CDR1 KGHSH, CDR2 LQKENI. CDR3 length: 14 residues. Trimming removed 4 bases from V and 5 bases from J, with 11 bases in between. CDR3 coding DNA: TGTGCCAGCTCACAAGGACCGACTACCGGGGAGCTGTTTTTT. Its translation: CASSQGPTTGELFF.

This clone was recorded a few times. The chain is built from TRBV25-1 and TRBJ1-6; D is unresolved. The V end lost 6 bases, the J end lost 6 bases, and 9 bases lay between the germline ends. The CDR3 loop spans 13 amino acids. Germline CDR1 and CDR2: MGHDK and SYGVNS. CDR3 DNA: TGTGCCAGCAGCCCTAGATCTAATTCACCCCTCCACTTT. It yields the protein CASSPRSNSPLHF.

The V call is TRBV24-1, the J call TRBJ2-2, with D possibly being TRBD1 (5 bases). CDR1 KGHDR and CDR2 SFDVKD come from the germline V gene. Trimming cost V 0 bases and J 2 bases, with 24 bases left between them. CDR3 length: 21 amino acids. In nucleotides, the CDR3 is TGTGCCACCAGTGATTTGGCAGGTTGGCAGGGAATCCCCTCCAACACCGGGGAGCTGTTTTTT. It yields the protein CATSDLAGWQGIPSNTGELFF.

The chain couples TRBV10-3 to TRBJ2-6, with 10 bases matching TRBD1. The CDR3 runs 16 residues. CDR1 and CDR2 (germline): ENHRY, SYGVKD. J gave up 2 bases and V 6 bases, and 4 bases lay outside the gene matches. The CDR3: CAIRGTGVTGANVLTF. As DNA, the CDR3 is TGTGCCATCAGAGGGACAGGGGTTACTGGGGCCAACGTCCTGACTTTC.

The chain is built from TRBV6-5 and TRBJ1-2; D might be TRBD1 (5 bases). The V and J ends lost 3 bases and 7 bases respectively, with 12 bases between them. This CDR3 comprises 13 residues. Germline lookup yields CDR1 MNHEY and CDR2 SVGAGI. This CDR3 reads CASSYGAQAGYTF. In nucleotides, the CDR3 is TGTGCCAGCAGTTATGGGGCGCAGGCTGGCTACACCTTC.

This clone was seen a single time. This chain connects TRBV29-1 to TRBJ2-5; 11 bases are shared with TRBD2. The CDR3 totals 13 residues. J lost 7 bases, V lost 3 bases, and 4 bases had no gene match. CDR1 and CDR2 (germline): SQVTM, ANQGSEA. The CDR3 sequence: CSVEGLAVRTQYF. CDR3 DNA: TGCAGCGTTGAGGGACTAGCGGTACGGACCCAGTACTTC.

This rearrangement joins TRBV10-3 to TRBJ1-2, with TRBD1 matching 10 bases. The CDR3 runs 13 residues. Losses at the gene ends were 9 bases for V and 8 bases for J; bases not matched to a gene: 9. Germline-derived CDR1 and CDR2 are ENHRY and SYGVKD. The chain's CDR3 is CAISGTGDRGYTF. The CDR3 DNA reads as TGTGCCATTTCCGGGACAGGGGATCGAGGCTACACCTTC.

V usage is TRBV29-1 and J usage is TRBJ1-2, with D possibly being TRBD1 (5 bases). CDR3 length equals 15 residues. Looked up from germline, CDR1 is SQVTM and CDR2 is ANQGSEA. Trimming removed 7 bases from V and 0 bases from J, with 18 bases in between. CDR3 region: CSARTKGLTNYGYTF. Written as DNA, the CDR3 is TGCAGCGCCCGGACAAAGGGGCTTACTAACTATGGCTACACCTTC.

This clone has only a few counts. The chain uses TRBV4-1 and TRBJ2-2; tentatively, D is TRBD1 or TRBD2 (5 bases each). CDR3 length equals 18 residues. From germline, CDR1 is MGHRA and CDR2 YSYEKL. Trimming cost V 8 bases and J 2 bases, with 24 bases left between them. CDR3 in amino acids: CASQGDEGLLINTGELFF. CDR3 nucleotides: TGCGCCAGCCAGGGCGATGAAGGACTCCTGATAAACACCGGGGAGCTGTTTTTT.

The gene calls are TRBV7-2 and TRBJ1-2; D may be TRBD1 (6 bases). The V gene lost 4 bases and the J gene lost 4 bases, with 16 bases spanning the gap. The CDR3 length is 15 residues. Germline loops: CDR1 SGHTA, CDR2 FQGNSA. The CDR3 DNA is TGTGCCAGCAGCTCCCAGACAGGTTCGGGCTATGGCTACACCTTC. Residues: CASSSQTGSGYGYTF.

This clone was detected once. The rearrangement links TRBV24-1 to TRBJ1-4, with D maybe TRBD1 (6 bases). CDR3 size: 17 residues. The V gene's germline CDR1 is KGHDR and CDR2 SFDVKD. The germline V and J ends were trimmed by 2 bases and 2 bases, with 14 bases remaining between them. The CDR3 here is CATSDSGTGATNEKLFF. CDR3 sequence (DNA): TGTGCCACCAGTGATTCCGGAACGGGGGCGACTAATGAAAAACTGTTTTTT.

This chain connects TRBV29-1 to TRBJ1-4, with D possibly TRBD1 on 5 matching bases. V was trimmed by 7 bases and J by 4 bases, leaving 10 bases between them. The CDR3 length is 12 residues. Germline CDR1 reads SQVTM; CDR2 reads ANQGSEA. CDR3 nucleotides: TGCAGCGCCAGACAGCATAATGAAAAACTGTTTTTT. Residues: CSARQHNEKLFF.

The chain has TRBV28 and TRBJ1-2, with D possibly matching TRBD1 (6 bases). The V end was cut by 3 bases, the J end by 0 bases, with 11 bases between. This CDR3 is 15 amino acids long. The germline V gene has CDR1 MDHEN and CDR2 SYDVKM. The CDR3 here is CASSFYREANYGYTF. CDR3 DNA: TGTGCCAGCAGTTTCTACAGGGAGGCTAACTATGGCTACACCTTC.

The rearrangement uses TRBV7-8 and TRBJ2-7; no firm D call. With 4 bases removed from V and 2 bases from J, the gap between germline ends came to 3 bases. The CDR3 is 11 amino acids. Germline lookup yields CDR1 SGHVS and CDR2 FQNEAQ. CDR3 residues: CASSSTYEQYF. The CDR3 region has the DNA TGTGCCAGCAGCTCTACCTACGAGCAGTACTTC.

The gene calls are TRBV28 and TRBJ1-1, with 7 bases aligning to TRBD1. V was pared by 3 bases and J by 1 base, with 2 bases of the junction left unmatched. The CDR3 loop spans 14 amino acids. Germline CDR1 MDHEN, CDR2 SYDVKM. CDR3 nucleotides: TGTGCCAGCAGTTTCTGGACAGGGAACACTGAAGCTTTCTTT. Translation gives CASSFWTGNTEAFF.

This chain connects TRBV5-4 to TRBJ2-5, with 9 bases that match TRBD1. The CDR3 extends over 17 amino acids. The junction had 12 bases not matched to a gene; V was cut back by 3 bases and J by 3 bases. Germline CDR1 is SGHNT and CDR2 is YYREEE (reference sequence). The CDR3: CASSWRGTGKGKETQYF. CDR3 in DNA: TGTGCCAGCAGCTGGAGAGGGACAGGGAAGGGAAAAGAGACCCAGTACTTC.